This T cell receptor beta chain came from a study of CD8 T cells in ankylosing spondylitis. TCRdb re-derived calls from the 5' RACE reads in MiXCR, one entry per CDR3 protein. Counted here are 200,000 to 250,000 distinct CDR3 sequences, about 10% occurring once; the ten biggest clones make up less than 7%. Per the germline V gene, CDR1 is DFQATT and CDR2 is SNEGSKA (reference sequence). J gave up 0 bases and V 6 bases, and 7 bases lay outside the gene matches. CDR3 size: 15 residues. Concerning this clonotype: Its target is unknown.

Study results and caveats: Some of the motif variants had earlier been found in reactive arthritis patients' fluid and blood. Characteristic of ankylosing spondylitis blood, it appeared, was a TCR beta motif comprising fewer than 10 highly homologous variants. Significantly higher representation of disease-linked clones was reported for matched ankylosing spondylitis synovial fluid.

Sequencing was performed on blood, either unsorted or a sorted T cell fraction (not recorded which). This receptor was obtained from a male donor with ankylosing spondylitis or in good health (not recorded which). The genes are TRBV20-1 and TRBJ2-3, with TRBD2 identical over 9 bases. The CDR3: CSATDSGRSTDTQYF. Here the CDR3 DNA reads TGCAGTGCCACGGATAGCGGGAGAAGCACAGATACGCAGTATTTT.